The T cell receptor beta chain described here comes from a study of cytomegalovirus exposure and HLA in healthy donors. Findings and caveats of the study: An observed cluster of highly shared sequence variants was recorded as a likely sequencing artifact.

This clone was found once. Antigen specificity is unknown. The length of the CDR3 is 15 residues. CDR1 PRHDT and CDR2 FYEKMQ come from the germline V gene (reference sequence). Trimming left V 0 bases short and J 1 base short, with 10 bases between. Vbeta (60) and Jbeta (13) primers were used in the PCR. Assay: immunoSEQ multiplex PCR; the TCRdb copy retains only in-frame clones and omits some. The data hold over 100,000 clones, with 70% observed a single time. The specimen was PBMCs. The chain joins TRBV13 to TRBJ2-7, with a weak D call TRBD2 (7 bases). The source is a man under 40 in good health and CMV-seropositive. CDR3 protein: CASSLGEGGSYEQYF. Here the CDR3 DNA reads TGTGCCAGCAGCTTAGGAGAGGGGGGGTCCTACGAGCAGTACTTC.